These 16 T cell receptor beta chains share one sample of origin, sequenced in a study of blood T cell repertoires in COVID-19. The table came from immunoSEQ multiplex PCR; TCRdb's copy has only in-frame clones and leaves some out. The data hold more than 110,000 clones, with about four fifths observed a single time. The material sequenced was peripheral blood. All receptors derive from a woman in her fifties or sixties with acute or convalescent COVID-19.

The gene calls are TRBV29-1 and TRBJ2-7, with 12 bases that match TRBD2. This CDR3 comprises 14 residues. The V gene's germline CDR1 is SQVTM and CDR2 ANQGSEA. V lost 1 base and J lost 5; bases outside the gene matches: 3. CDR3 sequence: CSVEGTSGANEQYF. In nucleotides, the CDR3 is TGCAGCGTTGAAGGGACTAGCGGGGCCAACGAGCAGTACTTC.

As DNA, the CDR3 is TGTGCCAGCAGCGAGGTACGGGGTGGGAGCGCTGAAGCTTTCTTT. The encoded protein is CASSEVRGGSAEAFF. The chain uses TRBV5-6 and TRBJ1-1; D call uncertain. The CDR3 extends over 15 amino acids. Deletions cut 4 bases from V and 6 bases from J, with 19 bases between. CDR1 SGHDT and CDR2 YYEEEE come from the germline V gene.

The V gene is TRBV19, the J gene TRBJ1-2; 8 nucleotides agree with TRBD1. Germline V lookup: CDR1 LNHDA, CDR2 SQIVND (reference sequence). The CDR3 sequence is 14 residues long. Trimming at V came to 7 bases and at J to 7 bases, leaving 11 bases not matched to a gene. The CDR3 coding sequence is TGTGCCAGTACCGAACGGACAGGGACGCTTGGCTACACCTTC. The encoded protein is CASTERTGTLGYTF.

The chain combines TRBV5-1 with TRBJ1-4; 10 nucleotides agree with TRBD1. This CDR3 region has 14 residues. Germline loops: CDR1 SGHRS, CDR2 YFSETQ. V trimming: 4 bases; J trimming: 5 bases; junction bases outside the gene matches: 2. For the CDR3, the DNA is TGCGCCAGCAGCGCGGGACAGGGGAATGAAAAACTGTTTTTT. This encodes CASSAGQGNEKLFF.

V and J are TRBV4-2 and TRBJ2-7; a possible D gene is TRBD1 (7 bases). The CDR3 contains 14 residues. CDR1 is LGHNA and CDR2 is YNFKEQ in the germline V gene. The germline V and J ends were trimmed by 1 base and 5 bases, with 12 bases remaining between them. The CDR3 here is CASSQVQGGNEQYF. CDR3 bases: TGTGCCAGCAGCCAAGTTCAGGGGGGAAACGAGCAGTACTTC.

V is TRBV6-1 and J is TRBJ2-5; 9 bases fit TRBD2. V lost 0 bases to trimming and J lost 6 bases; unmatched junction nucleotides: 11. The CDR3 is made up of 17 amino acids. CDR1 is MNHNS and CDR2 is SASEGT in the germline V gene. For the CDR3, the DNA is TGTGCCAGCAGTGAAGCGGCTTGGGGGAGCGGGAGGAAGACCCAGTACTTC. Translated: CASSEAAWGSGRKTQYF.

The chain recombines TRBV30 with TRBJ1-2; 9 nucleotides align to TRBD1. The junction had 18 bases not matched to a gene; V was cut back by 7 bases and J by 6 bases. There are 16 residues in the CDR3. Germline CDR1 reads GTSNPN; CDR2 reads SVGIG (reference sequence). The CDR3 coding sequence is TGTGCCTCCTCTACACCGGGACAGGGTTTCCGCGATGGCTACACCTTC. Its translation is CASSTPGQGFRDGYTF. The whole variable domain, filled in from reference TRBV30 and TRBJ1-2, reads SQTIHQWPATLVQPVGSPLSLECTVEGTSNPNLYWYRQAAGRGLQLLFYSVGIGQISSEVPQNLSASRPQDRQFILSSKKLLLSDSGFYLCASSTPGQGFRDGYTFGSGTRLTVV.

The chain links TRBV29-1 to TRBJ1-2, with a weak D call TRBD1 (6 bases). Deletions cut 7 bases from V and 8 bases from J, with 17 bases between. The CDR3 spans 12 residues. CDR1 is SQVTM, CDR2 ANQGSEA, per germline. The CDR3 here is CSAALGGGGYTF. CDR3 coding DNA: TGCAGCGCTGCCCTGGGAGGGGGAGGCTACACCTTC.

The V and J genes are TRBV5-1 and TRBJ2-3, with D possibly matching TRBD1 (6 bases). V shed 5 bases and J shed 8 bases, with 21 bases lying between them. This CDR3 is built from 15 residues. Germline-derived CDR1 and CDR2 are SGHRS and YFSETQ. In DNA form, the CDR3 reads TGCGCCAGCAGGACAGGAGGAAAACTCGGAGGTACGCAGTATTTT. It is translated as CASRTGGKLGGTQYF.

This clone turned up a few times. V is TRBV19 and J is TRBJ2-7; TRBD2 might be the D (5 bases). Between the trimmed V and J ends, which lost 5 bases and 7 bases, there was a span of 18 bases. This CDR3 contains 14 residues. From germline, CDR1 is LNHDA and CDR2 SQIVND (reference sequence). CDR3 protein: CASSGPRGYWEQYF. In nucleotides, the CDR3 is TGTGCCAGTAGTGGTCCCCGAGGGTATTGGGAGCAGTACTTC.

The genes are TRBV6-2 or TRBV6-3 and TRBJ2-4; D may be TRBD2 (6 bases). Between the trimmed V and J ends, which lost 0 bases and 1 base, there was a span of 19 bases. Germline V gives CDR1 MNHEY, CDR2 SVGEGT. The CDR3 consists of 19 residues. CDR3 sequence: CASSYSYGPTGEAKNIQYF. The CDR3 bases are TGTGCCAGCAGTTACTCGTATGGCCCCACGGGGGAGGCCAAAAACATTCAGTACTTC.

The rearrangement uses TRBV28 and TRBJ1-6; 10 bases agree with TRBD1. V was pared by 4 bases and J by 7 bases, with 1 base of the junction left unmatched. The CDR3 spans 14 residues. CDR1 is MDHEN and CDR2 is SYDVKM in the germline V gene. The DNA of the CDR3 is TGTGCCAGCAGTTCGGGACAGGGGAATTCACCCCTCCACTTT. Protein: CASSSGQGNSPLHF.

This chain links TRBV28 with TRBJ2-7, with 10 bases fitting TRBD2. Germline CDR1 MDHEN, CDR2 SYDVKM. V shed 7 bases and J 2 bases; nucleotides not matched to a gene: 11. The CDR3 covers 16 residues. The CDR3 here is CASTPRGLAGAYEQYF. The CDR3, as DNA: TGTGCCAGCACCCCACGGGGCCTAGCGGGAGCCTACGAGCAGTACTTC.

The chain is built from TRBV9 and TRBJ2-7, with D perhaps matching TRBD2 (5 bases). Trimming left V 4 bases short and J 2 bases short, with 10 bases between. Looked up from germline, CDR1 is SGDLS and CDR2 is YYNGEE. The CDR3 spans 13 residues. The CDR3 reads CASSNGVAYEQYF. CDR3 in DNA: TGTGCCAGCAGCAACGGGGTAGCCTACGAGCAGTACTTC.

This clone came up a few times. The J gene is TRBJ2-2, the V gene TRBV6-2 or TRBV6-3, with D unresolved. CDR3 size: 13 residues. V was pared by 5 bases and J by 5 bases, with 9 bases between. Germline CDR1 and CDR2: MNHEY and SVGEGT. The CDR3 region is CASSQQATGELFF. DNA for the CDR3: TGTGCCAGCAGTCAGCAGGCGACCGGGGAGCTGTTTTTT.

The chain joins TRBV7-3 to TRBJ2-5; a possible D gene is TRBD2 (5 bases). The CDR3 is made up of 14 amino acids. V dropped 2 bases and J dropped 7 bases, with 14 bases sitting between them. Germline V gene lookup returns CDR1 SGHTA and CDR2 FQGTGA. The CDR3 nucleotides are TGTGCCAGCAGCTTAGACGGGGTCAGTGTGACCCAGTACTTC. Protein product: CASSLDGVSVTQYF.